This T cell receptor beta chain came from a study of T-cell reconstitution after alpha-beta-depleted transplantation in children. There are a few counts of this clonotype. A TCRbeta library incorporating unique molecular identifiers was prepared. A single record per CDR3 protein comes from TCRdb applying MiXCR to the PCR reads. The sample comprises some 250,000 distinct CDR3 sequences, about 11% of which are singletons, and about 2.6% rests with the top ten. The sequenced sample was PBMCs from the stem cell graft donor, obtained from the stem cell graft. The sequence came from a human donor who donated a stem cell graft to a child with acute lymphoblastic leukemia.

CDR3 in amino acids: CASSQAVNYGYTF. CDR3 nucleotides: TGCGCCAGCAGCCAAGCTGTTAACTATGGCTACACCTTC. The V and J genes are TRBV4-3 and TRBJ1-2; D gene uncertain. CDR1 LGHNA and CDR2 YSLEER come from the germline V gene. Trimming cost V 1 base and J 1 base, with 4 bases left between them. The CDR3 has 13 amino acids.